These 12 T cell receptor beta chains originate from one sample sequenced in a study of Ad26.COV2.S vaccination and SARS-CoV-2 variants. Method: immunoSEQ multiplex PCR; TCRdb's copy keeps in-frame clones and lacks some. The profile shows 300,000 to 450,000 clones, about 91% of them singletons. The sequenced sample was peripheral blood, obtained after recovery from COVID-19. These receptor sequences come from a human donor who had recovered from COVID-19.

The V and J genes are TRBV2 and TRBJ1-6; D gene unclear. The length of the CDR3 is 15 residues. CDR1 and CDR2 (germline): SNHLY, FYNNEI. V was cut by 5 bases and J by 7 bases, with 15 bases left in between. Written as DNA, the CDR3 is TGTGCCAGCAGTTTTGAGTCGACCGAAAATTCACCCCTCCACTTT. Its translation is CASSFESTENSPLHF.

This sequence joins TRBV3-1 (or the pseudogene TRBV3-2) and TRBJ1-3; D unclear. Between the trimmed V and J ends, which lost 3 bases and 0 bases, there was a span of 15 bases. The CDR3 has 17 amino acids. From germline, CDR1 is LGHDT and CDR2 YNNKEL (reference sequence). The CDR3 reads CASSHSSLAYSGNTIYF. CDR3 DNA: TGTGCCAGCAGCCATTCGAGTTTGGCATACTCTGGAAACACCATATATTTT.

The V gene is TRBV5-4, the J gene TRBJ2-1, with D maybe TRBD2 (5 bases). Germline CDR1 reads SGHNT; CDR2 reads YYREEE (reference sequence). The CDR3 runs to 15 residues. V lost 0 bases and J 0 bases, leaving 7 bases between the germline ends. This CDR3 is CASSLGSGSYNEQFF. The CDR3 DNA reads TGTGCCAGCAGCTTGGGAAGCGGCTCCTACAATGAGCAGTTCTTC.

The rearrangement joins TRBV4-1 to TRBJ1-2; TRBD1 matches 7 bases. V gave up 0 bases and J gave up 3 bases; unmatched junction bases: 10. The CDR3 runs to 17 residues. From germline, CDR1 is MGHRA and CDR2 YSYEKL. The CDR3 nucleotides read TGCGCCAGCAGCCAAGATACGGTGGAGGGGGCTCACTATGGCTACACCTTC. Protein: CASSQDTVEGAHYGYTF.

V gene TRBV2 combines with J gene TRBJ1-1; 10 nucleotides match TRBD1. Germline V gene sequence: CDR1 SNHLY, CDR2 FYNNEI. The ends lost 7 bases at V and 5 bases at J; junction bases unmatched: 7. This CDR3 has 14 residues. This chain's CDR3 is CASKNRDRGTEAFF. The CDR3 region has the DNA TGTGCCAGCAAAAACCGGGACAGGGGAACTGAAGCTTTCTTT.

V is TRBV20-1 and J is TRBJ1-1; D is unresolved. CDR3 length: 12 amino acids. Trimming left V 3 bases short and J 7 bases short, with 12 bases between. Germline lookup yields CDR1 DFQATT and CDR2 SNEGSKA (reference sequence). The CDR3 loop is CSASLPALEAFF. CDR3 nucleotides: TGCAGTGCTAGTCTGCCAGCCCTTGAAGCTTTCTTT.

This chain connects TRBV6-5 to TRBJ2-7; 10 nucleotides match TRBD1. CDR3 length: 14 residues. V lost 8 bases and J lost 7; bases outside the gene matches: 11. CDR1 and CDR2 (germline): MNHEY, SVGAGI. The chain's CDR3 is CASGTGTGAKEQYF. CDR3 in DNA: TGTGCCAGCGGAACCGGGACAGGGGCGAAGGAGCAGTACTTC.

A single count supports this clone. The chain's CDR3 is CASTLPGTGRELFF. The DNA for the CDR3 is TGCGCCAGCACCCTCCCCGGGACAGGGAGGGAGCTGTTTTTT. The chain links TRBV10-2 to TRBJ2-2; 9 bases fit TRBD1. J was trimmed by 9 bases and V by 7 bases; bases with no gene match: 9. This CDR3 has 14 amino acids. Per germline, CDR1 WSHSY and CDR2 SAAADI.

This clone was seen ten or more times. The chain is built from TRBV6-5 and TRBJ1-1; no clear D gene. The V end lost 7 bases, the J end lost 4 bases, and 13 bases lay between the germline ends. From germline, CDR1 is MNHEY and CDR2 SVGAGI. This CDR3 is built from 13 residues. CDR3 bases: TGTGCCAGCACCGTCTCCGAGGGCACTGAAGCTTTCTTT. Translating gives CASTVSEGTEAFF.

V usage is TRBV29-1 and J usage is TRBJ1-2; D possibly corresponds to TRBD1 (6 bases). The germline CDR1 and CDR2 sequences are SQVTM and ANQGSEA. This CDR3 has 13 residues. V lost 2 bases and J lost 7, with 14 bases in between. The CDR3 region is CSVESRGLVGYTF. CDR3 sequence (DNA): TGCAGCGTTGAAAGCCGGGGGCTTGTTGGCTACACCTTC.

The chain carries TRBV23-1 and TRBJ1-1, with D unresolved. TRBV23-1 carries the ORF label, with uncertain function. The CDR3 runs 16 residues. Trimming shortened V by 9 bases and J by 0 bases, and 20 bases separated the two germline ends. CDR3 region: CARDLGPRTMNTEAFF. The CDR3 bases are TGCGCCAGGGACCTGGGCCCCCGAACTATGAACACTGAAGCTTTCTTT.

The V gene is TRBV29-1, the J gene TRBJ1-3; TRBD1 might be the D (5 bases). This CDR3 has 14 amino acids. Germline V CDR1 and CDR2: SQVTM, ANQGSEA. Trimming left V 4 bases short and J 0 bases short, with 10 bases between. CDR3 in DNA: TGCAGCGTTGGAGACAGCCTCTCTGGAAACACCATATATTTT. This sequence encodes CSVGDSLSGNTIYF. Drawing the rest from reference TRBV29-1 and TRBJ1-3, the complete variable domain is SAVISQKPSRDICQRGTSLTIQCQVDSQVTMMFWYRQQPGQSLTLIATANQGSEATYESGFVIDKFPISRPNLTFSTLTVSNMSPEDSSIYLCSVGDSLSGNTIYFGEGSWLTVV.